This T cell receptor (beta chain) was sequenced for a study of vaccination and CD4 T cells after COVID-19. Study-wide context: Everyone enrolled got two doses of BNT162b2 or mRNA-1273 vaccine. Researchers treated cells with overlapping spike peptides taken from SARS-CoV-2, HCoV-NL63, HCoV-OC43 and HCoV-229E. Researchers treated control cultures with a CEFX pool, an HIV-1 Nef pool, or no peptide.

The treatment is: roughly 10-day PBMC culture with coronavirus spike peptide pools or control peptides (ViraFEST assay). The study sequenced cultured CD4+ T cell DNA using the Oncomine TCR Beta short-read assay. Genomic DNA was extracted from cultured CD4+ T cells. MiXCR, run by TCRdb on the PCR reads, gives a single entry per CDR3 protein. The top ten hold roughly a third of the sample, which has fewer than 10,000 distinct CDR3 sequences, roughly 57% seen once. Comments on this clonotype: Its antigen is not identified.

Sequencing was done on a sample of CD4+ T cells from blood, cultured in vitro. The sequence derives from a human donor who had recovered from COVID-19.

The CDR3 region is CSAYTTLLASQETQYF. The DNA of the CDR3 is TGCAGTGCTTACACAACCCTCCTTGCGTCACAAGAGACCCAGTACTTC. The chain combines TRBV20-1 with TRBJ2-5; no definite D call. The CDR3 is 16 residues long. Germline lookup yields CDR1 DFQATT and CDR2 SNEGSKA (reference sequence). V gave up 5 bases and J gave up 2 bases, with 21 bases separating them.